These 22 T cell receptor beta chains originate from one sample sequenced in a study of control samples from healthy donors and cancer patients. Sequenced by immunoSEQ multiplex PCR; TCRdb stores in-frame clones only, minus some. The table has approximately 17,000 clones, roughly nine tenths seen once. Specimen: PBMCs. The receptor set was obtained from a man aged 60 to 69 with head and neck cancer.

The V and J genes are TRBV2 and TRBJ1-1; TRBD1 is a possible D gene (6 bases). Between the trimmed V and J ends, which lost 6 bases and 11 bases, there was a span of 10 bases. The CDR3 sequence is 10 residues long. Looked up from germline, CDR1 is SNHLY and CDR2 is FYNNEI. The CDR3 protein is CASRGTRAFF. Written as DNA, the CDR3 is TGTGCCAGCAGGGGGACACGGGCTTTCTTT.

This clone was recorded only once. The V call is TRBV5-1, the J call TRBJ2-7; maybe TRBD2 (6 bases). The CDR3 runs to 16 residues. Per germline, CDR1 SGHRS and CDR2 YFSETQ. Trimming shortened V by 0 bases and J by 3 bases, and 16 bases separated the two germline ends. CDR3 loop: CASSLGPEGEGYEQYF. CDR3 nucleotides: TGCGCCAGCAGCTTGGGTCCGGAGGGCGAAGGCTACGAGCAGTACTTC.

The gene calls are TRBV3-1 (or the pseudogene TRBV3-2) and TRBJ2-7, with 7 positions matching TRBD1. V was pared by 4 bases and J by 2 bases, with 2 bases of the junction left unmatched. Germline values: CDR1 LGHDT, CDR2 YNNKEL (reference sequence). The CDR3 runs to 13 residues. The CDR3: CASSPGTAYEQYF. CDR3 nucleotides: TGTGCCAGCAGCCCCGGGACAGCCTACGAGCAGTACTTC.

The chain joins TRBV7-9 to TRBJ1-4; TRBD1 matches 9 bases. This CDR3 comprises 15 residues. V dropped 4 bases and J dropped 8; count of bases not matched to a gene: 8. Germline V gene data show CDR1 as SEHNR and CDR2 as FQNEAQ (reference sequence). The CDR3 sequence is CASSSTGTGREKLFF. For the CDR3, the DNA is TGTGCCAGCAGCTCCACCGGGACAGGGCGAGAAAAACTGTTTTTT.

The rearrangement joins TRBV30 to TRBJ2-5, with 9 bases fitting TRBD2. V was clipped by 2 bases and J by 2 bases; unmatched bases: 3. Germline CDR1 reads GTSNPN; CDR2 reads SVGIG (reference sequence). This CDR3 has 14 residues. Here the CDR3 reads CAWSISGGQETQYF. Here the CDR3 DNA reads TGTGCCTGGAGTATTAGCGGGGGACAAGAGACCCAGTACTTC.

The CDR3 spells CASSSRLPETQYF. CDR3 DNA: TGTGCCAGCAGCTCTCGCTTGCCAGAGACCCAGTACTTC. The V call is TRBV7-2, the J call TRBJ2-5; D remains ambiguous. Trimming stripped 4 bases from V and 4 bases from J, with 10 bases between. This CDR3 has 13 amino acids. Germline V gene lookup returns CDR1 SGHTA and CDR2 FQGNSA.

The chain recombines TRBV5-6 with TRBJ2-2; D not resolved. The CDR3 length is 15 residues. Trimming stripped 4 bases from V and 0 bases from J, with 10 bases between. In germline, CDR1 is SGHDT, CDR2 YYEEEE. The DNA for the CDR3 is TGTGCCAGCAGCCCCTGGACGGCGAACACCGGGGAGCTGTTTTTT. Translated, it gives CASSPWTANTGELFF.

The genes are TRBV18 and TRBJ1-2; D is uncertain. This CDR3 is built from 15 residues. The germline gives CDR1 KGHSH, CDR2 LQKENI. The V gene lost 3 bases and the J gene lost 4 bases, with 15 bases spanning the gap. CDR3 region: CASSPGSSWGYGYTF. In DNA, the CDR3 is TGTGCCAGCTCACCCGGGTCTTCATGGGGCTATGGCTACACCTTC.

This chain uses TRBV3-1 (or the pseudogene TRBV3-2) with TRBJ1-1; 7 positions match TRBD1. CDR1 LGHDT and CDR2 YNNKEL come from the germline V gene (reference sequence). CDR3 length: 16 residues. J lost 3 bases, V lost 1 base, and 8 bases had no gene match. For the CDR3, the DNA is TGTGCCAGCAGCCAAGTCAGGGGGGGGGTAGACACTGAAGCTTTCTTT. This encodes CASSQVRGGVDTEAFF.

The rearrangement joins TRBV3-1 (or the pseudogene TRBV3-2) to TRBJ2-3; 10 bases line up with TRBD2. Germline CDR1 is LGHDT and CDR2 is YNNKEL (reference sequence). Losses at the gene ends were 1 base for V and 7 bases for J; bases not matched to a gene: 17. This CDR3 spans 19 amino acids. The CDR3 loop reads CASSQVIAGGAKSRYTQYF. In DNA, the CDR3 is TGTGCCAGCAGCCAAGTAATAGCGGGGGGCGCCAAAAGCCGATATACGCAGTATTTT.

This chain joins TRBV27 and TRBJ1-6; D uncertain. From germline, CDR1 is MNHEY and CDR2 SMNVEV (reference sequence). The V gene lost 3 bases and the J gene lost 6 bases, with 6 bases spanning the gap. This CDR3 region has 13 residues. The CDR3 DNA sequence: TGTGCCAGCAGTTTTCTCTCTAATTCACCCCTCCACTTT. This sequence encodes CASSFLSNSPLHF.

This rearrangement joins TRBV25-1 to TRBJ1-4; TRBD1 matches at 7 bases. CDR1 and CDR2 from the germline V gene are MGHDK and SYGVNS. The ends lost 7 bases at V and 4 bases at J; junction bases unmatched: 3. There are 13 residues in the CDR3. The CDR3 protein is CASKNRGNEKLFF. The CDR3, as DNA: TGTGCCAGCAAGAACAGGGGTAATGAAAAACTGTTTTTT.

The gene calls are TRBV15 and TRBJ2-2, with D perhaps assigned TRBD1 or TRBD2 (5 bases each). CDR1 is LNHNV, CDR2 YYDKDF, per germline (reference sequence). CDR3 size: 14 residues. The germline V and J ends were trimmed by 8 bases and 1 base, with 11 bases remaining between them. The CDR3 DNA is TGTGCCACCGGGGCTCGGGAGAACACCGGGGAGCTGTTTTTT. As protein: CATGARENTGELFF.

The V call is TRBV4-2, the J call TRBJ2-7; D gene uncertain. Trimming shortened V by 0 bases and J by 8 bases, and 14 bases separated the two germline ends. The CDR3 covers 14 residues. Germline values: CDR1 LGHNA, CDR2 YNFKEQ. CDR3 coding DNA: TGTGCCAGCAGCCAAGATCACCCACAGCCCCAGCAGTACTTC. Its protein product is CASSQDHPQPQQYF.

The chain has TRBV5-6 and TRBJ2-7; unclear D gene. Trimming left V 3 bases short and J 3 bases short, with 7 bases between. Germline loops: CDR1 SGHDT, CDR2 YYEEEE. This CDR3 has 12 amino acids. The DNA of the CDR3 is TGTGCCAGCAGCTCGATCCTCTACGAGCAGTACTTC. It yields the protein CASSSILYEQYF.

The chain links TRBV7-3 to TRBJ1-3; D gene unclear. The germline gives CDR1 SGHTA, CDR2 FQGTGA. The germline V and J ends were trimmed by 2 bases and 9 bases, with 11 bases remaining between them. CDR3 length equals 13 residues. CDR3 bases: TGTGCCAGCAGCTTAGAAGGGTGGGGCACCATATATTTT. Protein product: CASSLEGWGTIYF.

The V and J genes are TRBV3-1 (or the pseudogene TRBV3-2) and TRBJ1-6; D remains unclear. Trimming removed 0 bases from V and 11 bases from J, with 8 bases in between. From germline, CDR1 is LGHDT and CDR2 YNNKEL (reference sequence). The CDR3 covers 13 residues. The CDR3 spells CASSQEVLTPLHF. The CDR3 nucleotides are TGTGCCAGCAGCCAAGAGGTCCTGACACCCCTCCACTTT.

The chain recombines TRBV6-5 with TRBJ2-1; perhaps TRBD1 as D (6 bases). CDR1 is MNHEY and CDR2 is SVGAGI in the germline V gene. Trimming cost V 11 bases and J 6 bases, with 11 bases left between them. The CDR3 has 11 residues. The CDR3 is CAGGQSNEQFF. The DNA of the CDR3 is TGTGCCGGCGGACAGAGCAATGAGCAGTTCTTC.

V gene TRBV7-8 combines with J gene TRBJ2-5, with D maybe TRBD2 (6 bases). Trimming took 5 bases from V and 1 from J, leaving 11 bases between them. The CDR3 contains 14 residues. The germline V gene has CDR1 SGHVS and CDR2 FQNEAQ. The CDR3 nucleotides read TGTGCCAGCAGCCCCCGGCGGGGCCAAGAGACCCAGTACTTC. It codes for CASSPRRGQETQYF.

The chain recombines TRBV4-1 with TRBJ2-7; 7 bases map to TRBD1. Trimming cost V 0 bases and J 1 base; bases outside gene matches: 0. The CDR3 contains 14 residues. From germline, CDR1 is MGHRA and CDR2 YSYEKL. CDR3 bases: TGCGCCAGCAGCCAAGAGGGACAGTCCTACGAGCAGTACTTC. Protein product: CASSQEGQSYEQYF.

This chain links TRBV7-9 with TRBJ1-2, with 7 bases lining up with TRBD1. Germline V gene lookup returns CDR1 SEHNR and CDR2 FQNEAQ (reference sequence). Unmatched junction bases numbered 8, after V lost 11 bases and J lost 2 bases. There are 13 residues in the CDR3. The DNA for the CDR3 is TGTGCCGGGACAGTTGACCAGAACTATGGCTACACCTTC. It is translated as CAGTVDQNYGYTF.

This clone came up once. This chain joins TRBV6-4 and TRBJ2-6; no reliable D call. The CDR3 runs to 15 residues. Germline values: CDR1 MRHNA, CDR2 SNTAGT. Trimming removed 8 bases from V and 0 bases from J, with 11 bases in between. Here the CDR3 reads CASGEQHSGANVLTF. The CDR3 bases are TGTGCCAGCGGCGAACAGCACTCTGGGGCCAACGTCCTGACTTTC.